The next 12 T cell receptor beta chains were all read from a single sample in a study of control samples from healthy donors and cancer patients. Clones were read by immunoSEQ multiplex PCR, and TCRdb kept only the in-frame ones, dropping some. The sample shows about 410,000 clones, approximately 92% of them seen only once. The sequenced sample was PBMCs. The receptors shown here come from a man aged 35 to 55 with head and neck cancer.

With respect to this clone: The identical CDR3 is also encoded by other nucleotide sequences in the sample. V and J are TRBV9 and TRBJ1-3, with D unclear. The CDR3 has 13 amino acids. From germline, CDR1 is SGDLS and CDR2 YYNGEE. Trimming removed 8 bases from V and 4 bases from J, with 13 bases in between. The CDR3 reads CASSASSGNTIYF. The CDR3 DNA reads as TGTGCCAGTTCAGCAAGCTCCGGAAACACCATATATTTT.

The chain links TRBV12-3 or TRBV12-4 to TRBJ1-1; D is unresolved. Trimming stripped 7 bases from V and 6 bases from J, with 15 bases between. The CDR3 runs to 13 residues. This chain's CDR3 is CASILRGDPEAFF. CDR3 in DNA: TGTGCCAGCATCCTACGGGGTGACCCTGAAGCTTTCTTT.

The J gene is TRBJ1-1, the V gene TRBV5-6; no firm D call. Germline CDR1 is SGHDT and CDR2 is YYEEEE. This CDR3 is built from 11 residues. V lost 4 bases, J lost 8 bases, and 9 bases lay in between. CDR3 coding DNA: TGTGCCAGCAGCCGTCGGGGAGAAGCTTTCTTT. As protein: CASSRRGEAFF.

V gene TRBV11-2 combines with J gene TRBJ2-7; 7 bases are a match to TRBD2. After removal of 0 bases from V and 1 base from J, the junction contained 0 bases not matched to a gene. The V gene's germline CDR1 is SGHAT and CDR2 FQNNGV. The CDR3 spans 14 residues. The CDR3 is CASSLDGRSYEQYF. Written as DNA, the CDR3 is TGTGCCAGCAGCTTAGACGGGAGGTCCTACGAGCAGTACTTC. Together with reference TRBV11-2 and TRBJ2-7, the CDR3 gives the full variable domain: EAGVAQSPRYKIIEKRQSVAFWCNPISGHATLYWYQQILGQGPKLLIQFQNNGVVDDSQLPKDRFSAERLKGVDSTLKIQPAKLEDSAVYLCASSLDGRSYEQYFGPGTRLTVT.

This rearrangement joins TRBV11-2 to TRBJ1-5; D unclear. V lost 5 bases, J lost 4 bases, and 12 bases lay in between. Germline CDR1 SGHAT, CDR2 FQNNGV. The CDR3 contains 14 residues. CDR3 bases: TGTGCCAGCAGCGGCTACGGTTCAAATCAGCCCCAGCATTTT. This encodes CASSGYGSNQPQHF.

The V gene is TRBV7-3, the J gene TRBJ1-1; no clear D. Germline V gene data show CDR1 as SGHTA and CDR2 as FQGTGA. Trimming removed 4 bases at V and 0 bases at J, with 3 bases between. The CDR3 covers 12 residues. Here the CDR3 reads CASSSVNTEAFF. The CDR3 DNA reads TGTGCCAGCAGCTCAGTGAACACTGAAGCTTTCTTT.

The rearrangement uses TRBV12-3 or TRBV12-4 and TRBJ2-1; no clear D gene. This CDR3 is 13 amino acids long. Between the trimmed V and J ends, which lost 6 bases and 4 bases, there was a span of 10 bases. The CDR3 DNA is TGTGCCAGCAGCTCGCTAGGATACAATGAGCAGTTCTTC. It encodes CASSSLGYNEQFF.

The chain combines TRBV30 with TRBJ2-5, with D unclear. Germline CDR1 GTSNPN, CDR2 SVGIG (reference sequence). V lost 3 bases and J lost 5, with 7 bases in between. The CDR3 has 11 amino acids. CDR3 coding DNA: TGTGCCTGGAGCCCCATTGAGACCCAGTACTTC. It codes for CAWSPIETQYF.

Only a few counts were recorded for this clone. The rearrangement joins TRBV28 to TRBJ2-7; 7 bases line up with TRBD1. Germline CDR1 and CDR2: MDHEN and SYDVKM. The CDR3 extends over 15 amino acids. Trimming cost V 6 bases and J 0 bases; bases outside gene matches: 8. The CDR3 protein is CASSPRTGISYEQYF. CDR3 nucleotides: TGTGCCAGCAGCCCTAGGACAGGTATCTCCTACGAGCAGTACTTC.

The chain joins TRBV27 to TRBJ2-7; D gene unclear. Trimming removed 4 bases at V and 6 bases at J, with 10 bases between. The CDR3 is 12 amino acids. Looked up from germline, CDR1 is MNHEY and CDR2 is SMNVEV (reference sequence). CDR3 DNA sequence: TGTGCCAGCAGTTCCCCCCCCCGCGAGCAGTACTTC. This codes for CASSSPPREQYF.

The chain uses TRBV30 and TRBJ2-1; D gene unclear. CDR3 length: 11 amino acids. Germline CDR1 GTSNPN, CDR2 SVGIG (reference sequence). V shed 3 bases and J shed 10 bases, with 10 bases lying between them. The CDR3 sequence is CAWSVALEQFF. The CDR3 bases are TGTGCCTGGAGCGTCGCTCTCGAGCAGTTCTTC.

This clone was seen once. DNA of the CDR3: TGTGCCAGCTCACCACTGCATCGTTCAGGGGATCCTTACGAGCAGTACTTC. It specifies CASSPLHRSGDPYEQYF. The V gene is TRBV18, the J gene TRBJ2-7; possible D gene TRBD1, 6 bases. CDR1 is KGHSH and CDR2 is LQKENI in the germline V gene. This CDR3 region has 17 residues. Trimming removed 1 base from V and 4 bases from J, with 20 bases in between.